The source of this T cell receptor (beta chain) is a study of blood T cell repertoires in COVID-19. Original analysis: Quantification of nucleated cells was approximated via reference gene primer amplification. The repertoire was sequenced with immunoSEQ multiplex PCR; TCRdb's copy has only in-frame clones and lacks some. That table supplies the V and J calls and clone size; D and trimming were determined from the DNA. The sample lists over 45,000 clones, 85% to 90% occurring once. Recruited during active infection, patients (from Seattle) were subsequently followed longitudinally. CDR1 and CDR2 from the germline V gene are SEHNR and FQNEAQ (reference sequence). V lost 2 bases and J 9 bases, leaving 8 bases between the germline ends. This CDR3 has 12 amino acids.

Sample: peripheral blood. The source is a woman aged 60-75 years with COVID-19, enrolled during active disease. The chain carries TRBV7-9 and TRBJ2-1, with D possibly matching TRBD1 (6 bases). CDR3 protein: CASSLWDIEQFF. CDR3 nucleotides: TGTGCCAGCAGCTTATGGGACATTGAGCAGTTCTTC.